The 7 T cell receptor beta chains below were found in one sample sequenced in a study of vaccination and CD4 T cells after COVID-19. The Oncomine TCR Beta short-read assay generated sequence data from the DNA of cultured CD4+ T cells. TCRdb independently ran MiXCR on the PCR reads; one entry per CDR3 protein. Of about 14,000 distinct CDR3 sequences in the sample, under 65% were seen once. Documented treatment: roughly 11-day PBMC culture with coronavirus spike peptide pools or control peptides (ViraFEST assay). Antigen specificity for these receptors is unknown. Sample: CD4+ T cells from blood, cultured in vitro. The receptors were gathered from a human donor who had recovered from COVID-19.

Only a few counts were recorded for this clonotype. J is TRBJ2-1 and V is TRBV6-2 or TRBV6-3; the match to TRBD2 covers 12 bases. After removal of 6 bases from V and 1 base from J, the junction contained 7 bases not matched to a gene. This CDR3 is built from 17 residues. The germline V gene encodes CDR1 MNHEY and CDR2 SVGEGT. The CDR3 is CASSRTLAGGSYNEQFF. The CDR3 nucleotides are TGTGCCAGCAGCCGTACGCTAGCGGGAGGGTCCTACAATGAGCAGTTCTTC.

The chain joins TRBV2 to TRBJ1-5, with D tentatively TRBD1 (5 bases). The CDR3 extends over 14 amino acids. Looked up from germline, CDR1 is SNHLY and CDR2 is FYNNEI. The V end lost 4 bases, the J end lost 3 bases, and 10 bases lay between the germline ends. The CDR3 coding sequence is TGTGCCAGCAGTGTAAGGGGTATCAATCAGCCCCAGCATTTT. Its protein is CASSVRGINQPQHF.

This clonotype was seen only a few times. An end of the junction differs from the germline gene, which may be a read error. CDR3 coding DNA: TGTGCCAGCAGCCCTCTCGGACGCACAAATACGCAGTATTTT. Translated: CASSPLGRTNTQYF. V usage is TRBV7-9 and J usage is TRBJ2-3; no definite D call. CDR3 size: 14 residues. The germline gives CDR1 SEHNR, CDR2 FQNEAQ (reference sequence). Full variable domain (rest looked up from reference TRBV7-9 and TRBJ2-3): DTGVSQNPRHKITKRGQNVTFRCDPISEHNRLYWYRQTLGQGPEFLTYFQNEAQLEKSRLLSDRFSAERPKGSFSTLEIQRTEQGDSAMYLCASSPLGRTNTQYFGPGTRLTVL.

This clonotype was counted a few times. This sequence joins TRBV7-2 and TRBJ1-6, with 8 positions matching TRBD1. CDR3 length: 15 amino acids. Trimming took 1 base from V and 7 from J; bases not matched to a gene: 3. Germline loops: CDR1 SGHTA, CDR2 FQGNSA. The CDR3 protein is CASSLDQGANSPLHF. The CDR3 DNA reads as TGTGCCAGCAGCTTAGATCAGGGGGCGAATTCACCCCTCCACTTT.

The rearrangement links TRBV4-2 to TRBJ2-7; D gene unclear. The V end lost 1 base, the J end lost 6 bases, and 16 bases lay between the germline ends. CDR1 LGHNA and CDR2 YNFKEQ come from the germline V gene. The CDR3 has 15 residues. The CDR3 nucleotides are TGTGCCAGCAGCCAAGCGGTAGGGATCAGTAGCGAGCAGTACTTC. Encoded protein: CASSQAVGISSEQYF.

This clonotype appeared once. The gene calls are TRBV28 and TRBJ1-4; perhaps TRBD1 as D (5 bases). CDR3 length: 16 amino acids. Trimming shortened V by 0 bases and J by 10 bases, and 18 bases separated the two germline ends. The germline V gene encodes CDR1 MDHEN and CDR2 SYDVKM. CDR3 in DNA: TGTGCCAGCAGTTTATGGGAGGGCAGGGCGCGAGGAAAACTGTTTTTT. The encoded protein is CASSLWEGRARGKLFF.

The chain uses TRBV6-5 and TRBJ1-2; D is unresolved. V lost 2 bases and J 4 bases, leaving 5 bases between the germline ends. The CDR3 is 12 amino acids. CDR1 is MNHEY and CDR2 is SVGAGI in the germline V gene. CDR3 sequence: CASSYGPYGYTF. The CDR3 DNA follows: TGTGCCAGCAGTTACGGGCCCTATGGCTACACCTTC.